The 3 T cell receptor beta chains listed next were all sequenced from one sample in a study of blood T cell repertoires in COVID-19. TCRdb's copy holds only in-frame clones and misses some; the assay was immunoSEQ multiplex PCR. Of around 66,000 clones listed, around three quarters are singletons. Sequencing used peripheral blood. These receptors originate from a human donor in a cohort sampled during active COVID-19.

This clone was observed a handful of times. Here the CDR3 reads CASSLRQGFHEQYF. DNA of the CDR3: TGTGCCAGCAGTTTACGGCAGGGTTTCCACGAGCAGTACTTC. The chain has TRBV27 and TRBJ2-7; D possibly corresponds to TRBD1 (5 bases). V lost 2 bases and J 5 bases, leaving 13 bases between the germline ends. CDR3 length equals 14 residues. Germline V gene sequence: CDR1 MNHEY, CDR2 SMNVEV (reference sequence).

The chain uses TRBV6-6 and TRBJ2-5; TRBD2 might be the D (5 bases). Germline V gene data show CDR1 as MNHNY and CDR2 as SVGAGI (reference sequence). The CDR3 is 14 residues long. The V end lost 6 bases, the J end lost 0 bases, and 11 bases lay between the germline ends. CDR3 bases: TGTGCCAGCAGCTTCGGGGTGAACCAAGAGACCCAGTACTTC. It yields the protein CASSFGVNQETQYF.

The chain employs TRBV4-3 and TRBJ2-6; D possibly corresponds to TRBD1 (6 bases). Germline V lookup: CDR1 LGHNA, CDR2 YSLEER. The CDR3 is made up of 15 amino acids. V was clipped by 3 bases and J by 0 bases, with 6 bases between them. DNA of the CDR3: TGCGCCAGCAGCCAGGACAGCTCTGGGGCCAACGTCCTGACTTTC. Protein sequence: CASSQDSSGANVLTF.